This T cell receptor (beta chain) is from a study of control samples from healthy donors and cancer patients. The CDR3 extends over 13 amino acids. The V gene lost 5 bases and the J gene lost 1 base, with 8 bases spanning the gap. Germline V gives CDR1 SQVTM, CDR2 ANQGSEA. TCRdb keeps only in-frame clones here, not all; method: immunoSEQ multiplex PCR. This sample has tens of thousands of clones, with around nine tenths found just once. There are a few counts of this clone. The specimen sequenced was blood. The sequence came from a woman aged 45-59 years in good health. V is TRBV29-1 and J is TRBJ1-4; D gene uncertain. The CDR3 DNA reads TGCAGCGTTCTCATTGGAACTAATGAAAAACTGTTTTTT. Its translation is CSVLIGTNEKLFF.